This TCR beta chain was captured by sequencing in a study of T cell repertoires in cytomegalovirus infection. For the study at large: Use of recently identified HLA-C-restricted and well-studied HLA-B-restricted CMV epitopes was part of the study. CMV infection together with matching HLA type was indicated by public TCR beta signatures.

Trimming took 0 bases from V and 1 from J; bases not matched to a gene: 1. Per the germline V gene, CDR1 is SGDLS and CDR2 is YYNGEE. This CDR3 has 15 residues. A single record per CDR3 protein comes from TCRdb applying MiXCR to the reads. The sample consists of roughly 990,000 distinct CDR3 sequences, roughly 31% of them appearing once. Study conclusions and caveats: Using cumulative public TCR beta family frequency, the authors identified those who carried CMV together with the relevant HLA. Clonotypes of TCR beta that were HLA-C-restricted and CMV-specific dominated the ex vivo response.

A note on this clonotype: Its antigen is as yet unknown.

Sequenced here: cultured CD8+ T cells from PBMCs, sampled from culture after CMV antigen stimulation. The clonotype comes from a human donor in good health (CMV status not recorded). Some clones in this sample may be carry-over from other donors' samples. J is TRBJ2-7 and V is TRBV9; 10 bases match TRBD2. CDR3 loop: CASSVASGGSYEQYF. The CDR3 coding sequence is TGTGCCAGCAGCGTAGCTAGCGGGGGATCCTACGAGCAGTACTTC.